The text below deals with one T cell receptor (beta chain). Generated by immunoSEQ multiplex PCR, the TCRdb table keeps only in-frame clones and is missing some. Seen here are roughly 74,000 clones, roughly 83% observed once, and the top ten hold 2.1%. This entry is derived from a study of OX40 agonist ivuxolimab in advanced cancers. The V gene's germline CDR1 is KGHSY and CDR2 FQNENV. Between the trimmed V and J ends, which lost 4 bases and 7 bases, there was a span of 11 bases. This CDR3 has 13 residues. This specimen consisted of CD4+ or CD8+ T cells sorted from blood, obtained in a trial of the OX40 agonist ivuxolimab. The chain has TRBV16 and TRBJ2-1; D is ambiguous. The receptor was isolated from an adult with an advanced solid tumor such as melanoma, head and neck, liver or kidney cancer. CDR3 amino acids: CASSPLGKNEQFF. In nucleotides, the CDR3 is TGTGCCAGCAGCCCCCTTGGAAAAAATGAGCAGTTCTTC.